Each of the 17 T cell receptor beta chains below was sequenced from the same sample in a study of T-cell reconstitution after alpha-beta-depleted transplantation in children. TCRbeta library construction was performed incorporating unique molecular identifiers. TCRdb analysed the PCR reads with MiXCR anew, one entry per CDR3 protein. The table has some 520,000 distinct CDR3 sequences, approximately 32% seen once. Sequencing was performed on PBMCs from the stem cell graft donor, taken from the stem cell graft. These receptors all stem from a human donor who donated a stem cell graft to a child with aplastic anemia.

This sequence joins TRBV4-3 and TRBJ2-2, with D uncertain. The CDR3 runs 16 residues. The V and J ends lost 0 bases and 2 bases respectively, with 10 bases between them. The V gene's germline CDR1 is LGHNA and CDR2 YSLEER. CDR3 region: CASSQDLYTNTGELFF. CDR3 DNA sequence: TGCGCCAGCAGCCAAGATCTGTACACCAACACCGGGGAGCTGTTTTTT.

The rearrangement links TRBV5-4 to TRBJ2-7; D not certain. The CDR3 consists of 13 residues. V was shortened by 3 bases and J by 6 bases, with 13 bases between the two germline ends. In germline, CDR1 is SGHNT, CDR2 YYREEE (reference sequence). CDR3 sequence (DNA): TGTGCCAGCAGCTCTGGGCTTCTCGGCGAGCAGTACGTC. This gives the protein CASSSGLLGEQYV.

This clonotype was seen a handful of times. The chain couples TRBV10-3 to TRBJ1-1, with 10 nucleotides matching TRBD1. Germline V gives CDR1 ENHRY, CDR2 SYGVKD. V lost 7 bases to trimming and J lost 4 bases; unmatched junction nucleotides: 3. The CDR3 is 13 residues long. The CDR3 here is CAITRTGGTEAFF. The DNA of the CDR3 is TGTGCCATCACCCGGACAGGGGGCACTGAAGCTTTCTTT.

The chain uses TRBV12-3 or TRBV12-4 and TRBJ2-4; D not certain. V was trimmed by 5 bases and J by 11 bases, leaving 19 bases between them. The CDR3 spans 14 residues. The CDR3: CASSPNPGTIFQYF. CDR3 sequence (DNA): TGTGCCAGCAGTCCAAACCCCGGCACGATTTTTCAGTACTTC.

V and J are TRBV12-3 or TRBV12-4 and TRBJ2-1; 8 nucleotides align to TRBD2. CDR3 size: 15 residues. V trimming: 10 bases; J trimming: 8 bases; junction bases outside the gene matches: 16. CDR3 coding DNA: TGTGCCACCACGCGGCAGGGACTAGGCGAGTATGAGCAGTTCTTC. Its translation is CATTRQGLGEYEQFF.

V and J are TRBV30 and TRBJ1-5, with a tentative D call TRBD1 (5 bases). There are 13 residues in the CDR3. V shed 7 bases and J shed 3 bases, with 13 bases lying between them. CDR1 is GTSNPN and CDR2 is SVGIG in the germline V gene (reference sequence). The CDR3 protein is CASSGTDNQPQHF. The CDR3 DNA follows: TGTGCCTCATCCGGGACGGACAATCAGCCCCAGCATTTT.

A single count supports this clonotype. The chain links TRBV5-1 to TRBJ2-1; 9 bases fit TRBD2. The CDR3 runs 15 residues. Unmatched junction bases numbered 7, after V lost 4 bases and J lost 5 bases. Per germline, CDR1 SGHRS and CDR2 YFSETQ. This CDR3 is CASSGSGSNNNEQFF. DNA for the CDR3: TGCGCCAGCAGCGGTAGCGGGAGTAACAACAATGAGCAGTTCTTC.

This clonotype was counted a few times. The chain links TRBV12-3 or TRBV12-4 to TRBJ2-5; TRBD1 matches at 7 bases. With 6 bases clipped from V and 3 bases from J, the junction kept 4 bases outside the gene matches. CDR3 length: 13 residues. The CDR3 is CASSRGQEETQYF. For the CDR3, the DNA is TGTGCCAGCAGCCGTGGACAGGAAGAGACCCAGTACTTC.

This sequence joins TRBV11-3 and TRBJ2-7; TRBD1 aligns across 7 bases. Germline trimming cut 5 bases from V and 7 bases from J; bases unmatched to any gene: 8. This CDR3 has 13 residues. Per the germline V gene, CDR1 is SGHNT and CDR2 is YENEEA. The CDR3 loop is CASSARQGREQYF. The CDR3 DNA reads TGTGCCAGCAGCGCCCGACAGGGAAGGGAGCAGTACTTC.

This clonotype was seen only a few times. In DNA, the CDR3 is TGCAGTGCTAGAGATCCGGAGGGCCTTAGCACAGATACGCAGTATTTT. Residues: CSARDPEGLSTDTQYF. V and J are TRBV20-1 and TRBJ2-3; a possible D gene is TRBD2 (6 bases). V was cut by 0 bases and J by 0 bases, with 13 bases left in between. The V gene's germline CDR1 is DFQATT and CDR2 SNEGSKA (reference sequence). The CDR3 spans 16 residues.

The chain couples TRBV7-9 to TRBJ1-2, with D hard to call. The germline V gene encodes CDR1 SEHNR and CDR2 FQNEAQ (reference sequence). There are 15 residues in the CDR3. Between the trimmed V and J ends, which lost 5 bases and 7 bases, there was a span of 20 bases. The CDR3, as DNA: TGTGCCAGCAGCCCAGAGGGAAGCTTGTCCTCTGGCTACACCTTC. Translated, it gives CASSPEGSLSSGYTF.

This clonotype showed up just a few times. The V call is TRBV30, the J call TRBJ2-1; TRBD2 might be the D (6 bases). In germline, CDR1 is GTSNPN, CDR2 SVGIG (reference sequence). This CDR3 comprises 13 residues. V lost 4 bases to trimming and J lost 4 bases, with 11 bases between them. The CDR3, as DNA: TGTGCCTGGATGGGCGGGGAATACAATGAGCAGTTCTTC. It specifies CAWMGGEYNEQFF. Based on the CDR3 plus reference TRBV30 and TRBJ2-1, the full variable domain is SQTIHQWPATLVQPVGSPLSLECTVEGTSNPNLYWYRQAAGRGLQLLFYSVGIGQISSEVPQNLSASRPQDRQFILSSKKLLLSDSGFYLCAWMGGEYNEQFFGPGTRLTVL.

The V gene is TRBV7-2, the J gene TRBJ2-1; possible D gene TRBD2, 6 bases. The CDR3 is made up of 12 amino acids. V lost 5 bases and J 8 bases, leaving 10 bases between the germline ends. Germline loops: CDR1 SGHTA, CDR2 FQGNSA. The CDR3 region has the DNA TGTGCCAGCAGCGGGACTTCCCATGAGCAGTTCTTC. Amino acid sequence: CASSGTSHEQFF.

The rearrangement uses TRBV29-1 and TRBJ1-2; D is possibly TRBD1 (6 bases). CDR1 is SQVTM and CDR2 is ANQGSEA in the germline V gene. The CDR3 has 13 amino acids. Trimming stripped 1 base from V and 7 bases from J, with 13 bases between. The CDR3 DNA sequence: TGCAGCGTTGAAGGTACAGGGTCCCTTGGCTACACCTTC. Encoded protein: CSVEGTGSLGYTF.

There are a few counts of this clonotype. This rearrangement joins TRBV6-1 to TRBJ2-7; 13 nucleotides agree with TRBD2. Germline trimming cut 4 bases from V and 4 bases from J; bases unmatched to any gene: 16. This CDR3 has 19 amino acids. Per the germline V gene, CDR1 is MNHNS and CDR2 is SASEGT. The CDR3 DNA sequence: TGTGCCAGCAGTGCCCGCCGGACTAGCGGGAGAGGAATGAGGTACGAGCAGTACGTC. It is translated as CASSARRTSGRGMRYEQYV.

The chain recombines TRBV7-2 with TRBJ2-1; the D is unclear. The CDR3 spans 13 residues. V shed 2 bases and J shed 7 bases, with 9 bases lying between them. Germline loops: CDR1 SGHTA, CDR2 FQGNSA. CDR3 nucleotides: TGTGCCAGCAGCTTATTGCCCGGGAATGAGCAGTTCTTC. Amino acid sequence: CASSLLPGNEQFF.

The gene calls are TRBV6-1 and TRBJ1-1; unclear D gene. CDR3 size: 16 residues. Between the trimmed V and J ends, which lost 7 bases and 4 bases, there was a span of 22 bases. Germline CDR1 MNHNS, CDR2 SASEGT. The CDR3 reads CASNIDGRQSTTEAFF. DNA for the CDR3: TGTGCCAGCAATATAGATGGAAGGCAAAGTACCACTGAAGCTTTCTTT.